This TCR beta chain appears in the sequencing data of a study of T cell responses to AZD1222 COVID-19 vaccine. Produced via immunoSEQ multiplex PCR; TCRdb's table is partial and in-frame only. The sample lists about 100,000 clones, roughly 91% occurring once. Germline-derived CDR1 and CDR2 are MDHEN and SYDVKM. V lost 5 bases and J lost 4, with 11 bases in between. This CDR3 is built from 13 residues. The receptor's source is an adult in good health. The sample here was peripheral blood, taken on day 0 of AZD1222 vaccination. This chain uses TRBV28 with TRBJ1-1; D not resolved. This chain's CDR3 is CASSPHPGTEAFF. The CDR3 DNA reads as TGTGCCAGCAGTCCACATCCAGGCACTGAAGCTTTCTTT.